This is a list of T cell receptor beta chains from one sample in a study of early T cells in non-severe SARS-CoV-2 infection. Each CDR3 protein gets one entry after TCRdb re-called the 5' RACE reads with MiXCR. The sample contains roughly 64,000 distinct CDR3 sequences, 8% to 9% of which appear only once. Sample: whole blood, taken at baseline. All receptors derive from an adult who was a healthcare worker with PCR-confirmed SARS-CoV-2 infection or an uninfected control (not recorded which). Each CDR3 is given with its conserved first and last residue. The D gene is left open where the match is weak. Only some rows state a clone size, as once, few, many or a class for expanded clones.

D gene	V gene	clone size	J gene	CDR3 protein	CDR3 DNA
-	TRBV6-2/TRBV6-3	many	TRBJ1-1	CASSSGPDAFF	TGTGCCAGCAGCTCCGGACCCGATGCTTTCTTT
TRBD1	TRBV6-1	many	TRBJ2-1	CASSTWTGWNEQFF	TGTGCCAGCAGTACATGGACAGGGTGGAATGAGCAGTTCTTC
-	TRBV7-2	few	TRBJ1-3	CASSPRTASGNTIYF	TGTGCCAGCAGCCCCCGGACGGCCTCTGGAAACACCATATATTTT
-	TRBV12-3/TRBV12-4	once	TRBJ1-2	CASRPGLMGGYTF	TGTGCCAGCAGGCCCGGACTTATGGGGGGCTACACCTTC
TRBD2	TRBV13	few	TRBJ2-7	CASSLTREVYEQYF	TGTGCCAGCAGCTTAACCCGGGAGGTGTACGAGCAGTACTTC
-	TRBV5-6	few	TRBJ1-2	CASSLNGPNYGYTF	TGTGCCAGCAGCTTGAACGGCCCTAACTATGGCTACACCTTC
-	TRBV10-3	few	TRBJ1-5	CATSRDPDQPQHF	TGTGCCACCTCACGAGACCCTGATCAGCCCCAGCATTTT
TRBD2	TRBV15	many	TRBJ2-2	CATSRELAGDNFDTGELFF	TGTGCCACCAGCAGAGAACTAGCGGGAGATAATTTTGACACCGGGGAGCTGTTTTTT
-	TRBV7-6	many	TRBJ2-5	CASSQTPEGTQYF	TGTGCCAGCAGCCAAACGCCCGAGGGGACCCAGTACTTC
-	TRBV4-1	-	TRBJ2-7	CASSPRLSQLTSSYEQYF	TGCGCCAGCAGCCCCCGTCTCAGCCAACTTACTTCCTCCTACGAGCAGTACTTC
-	TRBV20-1	many	TRBJ1-1	CSARDLASGGSDTEAFF	TGCAGTGCTAGAGATTTGGCCTCTGGGGGCTCCGACACTGAAGCTTTCTTT
-	TRBV12-3/TRBV12-4	-	TRBJ2-4	CASIQPPLEIKNIQYF	TGTGCCAGCATCCAACCCCCCTTAGAAATCAAAAACATTCAGTACTTC
TRBD2	TRBV7-3	many	TRBJ2-3	CASSPSGRTDTQYF	TGTGCCAGCAGCCCTAGCGGGAGAACAGATACGCAGTATTTT
-	TRBV30	many	TRBJ1-2	CAWSEGRRLYGYTF	TGTGCCTGGAGCGAGGGACGCCGGCTATATGGCTACACCTTC
TRBD2	TRBV7-8	-	TRBJ2-2	CASSLLAGSNTGELFF	TGTGCCAGCAGCCTCCTAGCGGGCTCGAACACCGGGGAGCTGTTTTTT
-	TRBV18	few	TRBJ1-2	CASSEMMEGVGGYTF	TGTGCCAGCTCCGAAATGATGGAGGGAGTAGGAGGCTACACCTTC
-	TRBV6-2/TRBV6-3	-	TRBJ2-4	CASSTIAKNIQYF	TGTGCCAGCAGCACGATAGCCAAAAACATTCAGTACTTC
-	TRBV20-1	few	TRBJ2-1	CSAAEFNEQFF	TGCAGTGCCGCGGAATTCAATGAGCAGTTCTTC
-	TRBV12-3/TRBV12-4	-	TRBJ2-3	CVSSPGGGLFTDTQYF	TGTGTCAGCAGTCCTGGGGGCGGGCTATTCACAGATACGCAGTATTTT
TRBD1	TRBV3-1	many	TRBJ1-1	CASSQGARGLGTEAFF	TGTGCCAGCAGCCAAGGGGCCAGGGGGCTGGGAACTGAAGCTTTCTTT
-	TRBV7-3	-	TRBJ2-2	CASRRAPDTGELFF	TGTGCCAGCAGAAGAGCACCAGATACCGGGGAGCTGTTTTTT
TRBD1	TRBV11-2	-	TRBJ1-4	CASSSGQLNEKLFF	TGTGCCAGCAGCTCGGGACAGCTCAATGAAAAACTGTTTTTT
-	TRBV5-5	few	TRBJ1-1	CASSPLSVPGVTEAFF	TGTGCCAGCAGCCCACTTTCGGTCCCGGGGGTCACTGAAGCTTTCTTT
-	TRBV29-1	many	TRBJ1-1	CSVEGGIGTEAFF	TGCAGCGTTGAAGGGGGCATCGGCACTGAAGCTTTCTTT
-	TRBV29-1	-	TRBJ2-3	CSVEDEGMTDTQYF	TGCAGCGTTGAAGATGAGGGCATGACAGATACGCAGTATTTT
-	TRBV7-9	many	TRBJ2-1	CASSLHNEQFF	TGTGCCAGCAGTCTGCACAATGAGCAGTTCTTC
TRBD2	TRBV6-1	many	TRBJ2-7	CASSEGPGLAGEQYF	TGTGCCAGCAGTGAGGGCCCGGGACTAGCGGGAGAGCAGTACTTC
-	TRBV5-6	-	TRBJ2-7	CASSLGDNSYEQYF	TGTGCCAGCAGCTTGGGGGACAACTCCTACGAGCAGTACTTC
TRBD1	TRBV12-3/TRBV12-4	medium-sized	TRBJ2-3	CASSQHPTGSNTDTQYF	TGTGCCAGCAGTCAGCACCCGACAGGGTCAAACACAGATACGCAGTATTTT
-	TRBV5-1	few	TRBJ1-1	CASSLVYGSAFF	TGCGCCAGCAGCTTGGTCTACGGTTCGGCTTTCTTT
-	TRBV4-2	many	TRBJ1-2	CASSQDRDGGYGYTF	TGTGCCAGCAGCCAAGATCGGGACGGGGGCTATGGCTACACCTTC
-	TRBV4-3	-	TRBJ2-4	CASSQDPGRGTPSERIQYF	TGCGCCAGCAGCCAAGATCCCGGACGAGGGACTCCCTCCGAGAGGATTCAGTACTTC
-	TRBV7-9	once	TRBJ1-4	CASSLARSDEKLSF	TGTGCCAGCAGCTTAGCCCGCAGTGATGAAAAACTGTCTTTT
TRBD1	TRBV12-3/TRBV12-4	few	TRBJ2-6	CASSLSGQGSGANVLTF	TGTGCCAGCAGTTTATCGGGACAGGGGTCTGGGGCCAACGTCCTGACTTTC
TRBD1	TRBV12-3/TRBV12-4	medium-sized	TRBJ2-1	CASSWGQGSGDEQFF	TGTGCCAGCAGTTGGGGACAGGGCTCTGGGGATGAGCAGTTCTTC
TRBD1	TRBV5-1	-	TRBJ2-7	CASSVTGGVDEQYF	TGCGCCAGCAGTGTGACAGGGGGCGTCGACGAGCAGTACTTC
-	TRBV18	few	TRBJ1-1	CASSPDRMNTEAFF	TGTGCCAGCTCACCCGACCGCATGAACACTGAAGCTTTCTTT
-	TRBV10-3	medium-sized	TRBJ1-5	CASGGVQNQPQHF	TGTGCCAGCGGAGGGGTTCAGAATCAGCCCCAGCATTTT
-	TRBV12-3/TRBV12-4	-	TRBJ2-3	CASSFQRASTDTQYF	TGTGCCAGCAGTTTCCAGCGGGCTAGCACAGATACGCAGTATTTT
-	TRBV7-3	many	TRBJ2-2	CASAKEEETGAWTGELFF	TGTGCCAGCGCCAAGGAAGAAGAAACGGGAGCGTGGACCGGGGAGCTGTTTTTT
-	TRBV2	-	TRBJ2-5	CASIMYQETQYF	TGTGCCAGTATAATGTACCAAGAGACCCAGTACTTC
-	TRBV30	many	TRBJ2-1	CAFGNEQFF	TGTGCCTTCGGGAATGAGCAGTTCTTC